These T cell receptor beta chains were read from a single sample in a study of blood T cell repertoires in COVID-19. Produced via immunoSEQ multiplex PCR; TCRdb's table is partial and in-frame only. In the table there are 97,000 or so clones, 82% of which are singletons. Sequenced: peripheral blood. Source of these receptors: an elderly man with acute or convalescent COVID-19. The CDR3 runs from the conserved cysteine through the conserved F or W. D genes are given only for firm matches. Not all rows give a size; the values are once, few, many and, for expanded clones, a class.

size	V	length	J	D	CDR3	DNA
few	TRBV6-6	12	TRBJ2-7	NA	CATLDSSYEQYF	TGTGCCACCTTGGACAGCTCCTACGAGCAGTACTTC
once	TRBV12-3/TRBV12-4	13	TRBJ2-7	TRBD1	CASSFGQGYEQYF	TGTGCCAGCAGTTTCGGACAGGGCTACGAGCAGTACTTC
few	TRBV4-3	14	TRBJ2-6	NA	CASSQRGGGNVLTF	TGCGCCAGCAGCCAAAGGGGTGGTGGCAACGTCCTGACTTTC
NA	TRBV7-2	15	TRBJ2-1	NA	CASSLDKAAYGEQFF	TGTGCCAGCAGCTTAGATAAGGCGGCTTACGGTGAGCAGTTCTTC
few	TRBV7-9	16	TRBJ2-7	NA	CASSLGLDDVHYEQYF	TGTGCCAGCAGCTTAGGACTCGATGACGTCCACTACGAGCAGTACTTC
NA	TRBV19	17	TRBJ2-3	TRBD2	CASSFPPTSGGADTQYF	TGTGCCAGTAGTTTCCCTCCCACTAGCGGGGGAGCAGATACGCAGTATTTT
NA	TRBV6-2/TRBV6-3	15	TRBJ2-3	TRBD2	CASSIAGVSTDTQYF	TGTGCCAGCAGCATAGCGGGAGTAAGCACAGATACGCAGTATTTT
once	TRBV6-2/TRBV6-3	16	TRBJ2-2	TRBD2	CASSLTGGPNTGELFF	TGTGCCAGCAGCCTTACGGGGGGGCCGAACACCGGGGAGCTGTTTTTT
NA	TRBV5-1	16	TRBJ2-7	NA	CASSLMRAGIDYEQYF	TGCGCCAGCAGCTTGATGAGGGCGGGAATCGACTACGAGCAGTACTTC
NA	TRBV3-1/TRBV3-2	18	TRBJ1-1	NA	CASSQTPLRWGGSTEAFF	TGTGCCAGCAGCCAAACTCCCCTTCGATGGGGCGGAAGCACTGAAGCTTTCTTT
NA	TRBV10-3	14	TRBJ2-3	TRBD2	CAITKRGGTDTQYF	TGTGCCATCACAAAGCGGGGGGGCACAGATACGCAGTATTTT
NA	TRBV28	15	TRBJ2-7	TRBD1	CASSLGTAGSYEQYF	TGTGCCAGCAGTTTAGGGACAGCCGGCTCCTACGAGCAGTACTTC
once	TRBV7-2	17	TRBJ1-5	TRBD1	CASSSIQGAFSIQPQHF	TGTGCCAGCAGCTCCATTCAGGGGGCATTTTCAATTCAGCCCCAGCATTTT
NA	TRBV19	13	TRBJ1-2	NA	CASSTRENYGYTF	TGTGCCAGTAGTACGCGGGAAAACTATGGCTACACCTTC
few	TRBV6-5	16	TRBJ1-5	TRBD1	CASSSGQGNSNQPQHF	TGTGCCAGCAGTTCTGGACAGGGGAATAGCAATCAGCCCCAGCATTTT
NA	TRBV27	16	TRBJ2-7	TRBD1	CASSLFPGTGIYEQYF	TGTGCCAGCAGTCTGTTCCCCGGGACAGGGATCTACGAGCAGTACTTC
NA	TRBV5-1	14	TRBJ2-7	TRBD1	CASSRGQGVNEQYF	TGCGCCAGCAGCCGTGGACAGGGTGTCAACGAGCAGTACTTC
once	TRBV5-1	12	TRBJ1-1	NA	CASSLQGTEAFF	TGCGCCAGCAGCTTGCAGGGCACTGAAGCTTTCTTT
NA	TRBV7-2	14	TRBJ1-5	NA	CASSLDRGNQPQHF	TGTGCCAGCAGCTTAGACAGGGGCAATCAGCCCCAGCATTTT
once	TRBV5-4	15	TRBJ2-1	NA	CASSSQTGSYNEQFF	TGTGCCAGCAGCAGTCAAACAGGGTCCTACAATGAGCAGTTCTTC
NA	TRBV20-1	14	TRBJ1-4	NA	CSASLSLGGEKLFF	TGCAGTGCTAGTTTGTCACTCGGGGGTGAAAAACTGTTTTTT
NA	TRBV7-6	16	TRBJ1-2	NA	CASSLVGATDPRGYTF	TGTGCCAGCAGCTTAGTAGGGGCCACAGATCCAAGAGGCTACACCTTC
many	TRBV11-2	14	TRBJ1-5	NA	CASSLQRGYQPQHF	TGTGCCAGCAGCCTTCAGCGGGGTTATCAGCCCCAGCATTTT
NA	TRBV5-8	16	TRBJ1-6	TRBD1	CASSLTGRTYNSPLHF	TGTGCCAGCAGCCTGACAGGGCGGACCTATAATTCACCCCTCCACTTT
NA	TRBV5-6	13	TRBJ1-2	NA	CASSVDRNYGYTF	TGTGCCAGCAGCGTTGACAGAAACTATGGCTACACCTTC
NA	TRBV27	14	TRBJ2-7	TRBD1	CASSPRTGGLEQYF	TGTGCCAGCAGTCCGAGGACAGGGGGCCTCGAGCAGTACTTC
NA	TRBV5-6	15	TRBJ2-1	TRBD1	CASSLNGQGKYEQFF	TGTGCCAGCAGCTTAAACGGACAGGGCAAGTATGAGCAGTTCTTC
NA	TRBV3-1/TRBV3-2	14	TRBJ2-1	TRBD2	CASSQLLEAGEQFF	TGTGCCAGCAGCCAACTCCTAGAAGCGGGAGAGCAGTTCTTC